This record looks at one T cell receptor beta chain sequence and its context. This entry belongs to a study of blood T cell repertoires in COVID-19. Trimming cost V 7 bases and J 2 bases, with 14 bases left between them. Germline V lookup: CDR1 WSHSY, CDR2 SAAADI. CDR3 size: 14 residues. In the original processing: It was from reference gene primer amplification that nucleated cell counts were estimated. Method: immunoSEQ multiplex PCR; TCRdb's copy keeps in-frame clones and lacks some. V, J and clone size derive from that table, while D and trimming were established from the DNA sequence. The sample shows 120,000 to 150,000 clones, about 91% of them seen only once.

The chain is built from TRBV10-2 and TRBJ1-2; possibly TRBD1 for D (6 bases). The sample comprised peripheral blood. The sequence was obtained from a woman in her forties or fifties with acute or convalescent COVID-19. The CDR3 is CASTIDQGNYGYTF. Written as DNA, the CDR3 is TGCGCCAGCACGATAGACCAGGGGAACTATGGCTACACCTTC.